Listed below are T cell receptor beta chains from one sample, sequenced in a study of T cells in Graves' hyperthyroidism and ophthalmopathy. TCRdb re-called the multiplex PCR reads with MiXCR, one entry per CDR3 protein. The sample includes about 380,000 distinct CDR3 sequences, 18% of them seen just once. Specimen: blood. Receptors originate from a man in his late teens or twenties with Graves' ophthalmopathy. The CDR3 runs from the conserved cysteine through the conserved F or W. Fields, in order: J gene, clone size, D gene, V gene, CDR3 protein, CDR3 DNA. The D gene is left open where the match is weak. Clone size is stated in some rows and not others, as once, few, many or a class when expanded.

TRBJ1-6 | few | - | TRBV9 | CASSPGGVPNSENSPLHF | TGTGCCAGCAGCCCGGGAGGGGTTCCGAATTCAGAAAATTCACCCCTCCACTTT
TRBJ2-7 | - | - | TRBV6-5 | CASSYRGSAYEQYF | TGTGCCAGCAGTTACCGCGGGTCAGCCTACGAGCAGTACTTC
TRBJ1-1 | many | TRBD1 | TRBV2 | CAGRQGGGRMTEAFF | TGTGCCGGACGTCAGGGGGGAGGCAGAATGACTGAAGCTTTCTTT
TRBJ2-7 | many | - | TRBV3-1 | CASSQFKGEQYF | TGTGCCAGCAGCCAATTTAAGGGCGAGCAGTACTTC
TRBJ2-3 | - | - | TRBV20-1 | CSAAPGLATPSTDTQYF | TGCAGTGCTGCCCCCGGGCTAGCGACACCGAGCACAGATACGCAGTATTTT
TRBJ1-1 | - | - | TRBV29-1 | CSVEAGRGVGEAFF | TGCAGCGTTGAAGCGGGACGGGGGGTTGGTGAAGCTTTCTTT
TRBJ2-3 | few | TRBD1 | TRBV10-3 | CAISRGLGHTDTQYF | TGTGCCATCAGCAGGGGGCTGGGGCACACAGATACGCAGTATTTT
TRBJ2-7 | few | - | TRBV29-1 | CSVIGSPSYEQYF | TGCAGCGTTATCGGGTCCCCCTCCTACGAGCAGTACTTC
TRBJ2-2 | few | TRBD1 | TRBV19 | CATEGGRLGDIGELFF | TGTGCCACCGAAGGGGGCAGGCTAGGGGACATCGGGGAGCTGTTTTTT
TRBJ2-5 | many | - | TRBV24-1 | CATSDLGGSETQYF | TGTGCCACCAGTGATTTGGGGGGGAGTGAGACCCAGTACTTC
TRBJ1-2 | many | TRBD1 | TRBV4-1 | CASSHSGQGGYGYTF | TGCGCCAGCAGCCATTCCGGACAGGGAGGTTATGGCTACACCTTC
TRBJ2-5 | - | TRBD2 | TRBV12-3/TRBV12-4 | CASSVSGGYQETQYF | TGCGCCAGCAGTGTTAGCGGGGGGTACCAAGAGACCCAGTACTTC
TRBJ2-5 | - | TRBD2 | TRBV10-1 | CANRLAGDQETQYF | TGCGCCAACCGACTAGCGGGGGACCAAGAGACCCAGTACTTC
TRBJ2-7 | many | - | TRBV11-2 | CASSTLRGAGAYEQYF | TGTGCCAGCAGCACACTGAGGGGGGCCGGGGCCTACGAGCAGTACTTC
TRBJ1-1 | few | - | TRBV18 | CASSPPGTAMNTEAFF | TGTGCCAGCTCACCACCCGGGACCGCTATGAACACTGAAGCTTTCTTT
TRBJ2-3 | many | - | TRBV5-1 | CASSLDLGSSSDTQYF | TGCGCCAGCAGCTTGGATCTCGGGTCCAGCTCAGATACGCAGTATTTT
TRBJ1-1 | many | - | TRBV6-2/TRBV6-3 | CASSYTPRGGEAFF | TGTGCCAGCAGCTATACCCCCCGGGGCGGCGAAGCTTTCTTT
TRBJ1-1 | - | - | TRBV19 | CASTSLANTEAFF | TGTGCCAGTACCTCGTTAGCTAACACTGAAGCTTTCTTT
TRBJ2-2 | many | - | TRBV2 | CASRPGGGVNTGELFF | TGTGCCAGCAGACCGGGGGGCGGGGTGAACACCGGGGAGCTGTTTTTT
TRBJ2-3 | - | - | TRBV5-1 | CASLGLDTQYF | TGCGCCAGCCTCGGTTTAGATACGCAGTATTTT
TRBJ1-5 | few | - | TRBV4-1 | CASSQDGLSVNQPQHF | TGCGCCAGCAGCCAAGATGGACTGTCGGTGAATCAGCCCCAGCATTTT
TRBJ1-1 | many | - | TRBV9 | CASSGGGLGNTEAFF | TGTGCCTCTTCTGGTGGGGGGCTAGGAAACACTGAAGCTTTCTTT
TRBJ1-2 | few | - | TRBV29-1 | CSVDRTTDYGYTF | TGCAGCGTTGACAGGACCACTGACTATGGCTACACCTTC
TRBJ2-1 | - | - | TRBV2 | CASSEEVNNEQFF | TGTGCCAGCAGTGAAGAAGTTAACAATGAGCAGTTCTTC
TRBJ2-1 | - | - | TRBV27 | CASSSSLREQFF | TGTGCCAGCAGCTCAAGTCTGCGGGAGCAGTTCTTC
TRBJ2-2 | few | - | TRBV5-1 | CASRWRRDPGELFF | TGCGCCAGCAGGTGGAGGAGGGACCCCGGGGAGCTGTTTTTT
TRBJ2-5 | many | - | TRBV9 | CASSVAGEETQYF | TGTGCCAGCAGCGTAGCCGGAGAAGAGACCCAGTACTTC
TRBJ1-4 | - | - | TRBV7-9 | CASSPQELEEGKLFF | TGTGCCAGCAGCCCTCAGGAACTTGAAGAGGGAAAACTGTTTTTT
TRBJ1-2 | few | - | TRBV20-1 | CSASVSGKLRGYTF | TGCAGTGCTAGCGTTTCGGGCAAGCTGAGAGGCTACACCTTC
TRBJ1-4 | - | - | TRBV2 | CASSPGDLTGRKLFF | TGTGCCAGCAGTCCCGGCGATCTTACCGGGCGAAAACTGTTTTTT
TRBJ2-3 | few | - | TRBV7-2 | CASSLGLVRAHTQYF | TGTGCCAGCAGCTTAGGCCTAGTCCGCGCTCATACGCAGTATTTT